One and the same sample provided the 8 T cell receptor beta chains below, sequenced in a study of Graves' ophthalmopathy and Graves' hyperthyroidism. Amplification from RNA transcripts yielded the TCR beta CDR3 regions. RT-PCR was first run with HTBI primers, then multiplex PCR in a second round. TCRdb passed the multiplex PCR reads through MiXCR, listing each CDR3 protein once. This table holds a few hundred thousand distinct CDR3 sequences, around 17% found once. Source material: peripheral blood. The receptors originated from a young woman with Graves' ophthalmopathy.

This clonotype was recorded at least ten times. V usage is TRBV4-2 and J usage is TRBJ1-2; unclear D gene. Germline V gives CDR1 LGHNA, CDR2 YNFKEQ. V lost 2 bases, J lost 0 bases, and 7 bases lay in between. The CDR3 has 14 amino acids. The CDR3 here is CASSQSTANYGYTF. DNA of the CDR3: TGTGCCAGCAGCCAATCGACGGCTAACTATGGCTACACCTTC.

This clonotype appeared many times. The chain links TRBV4-1 to TRBJ1-2, with TRBD1 matching 7 bases. CDR1 and CDR2 (germline): MGHRA, YSYEKL. V lost 1 base and J lost 3; bases outside the gene matches: 11. This CDR3 region has 17 residues. The CDR3 sequence is CASSQAIGRRGDYGYTF. The CDR3 coding sequence is TGCGCCAGCAGCCAAGCCATCGGACGCAGGGGGGACTATGGCTACACCTTC.

This clonotype was observed many times. The V call is TRBV15, the J call TRBJ1-1; D is unclear. The germline V gene encodes CDR1 LNHNV and CDR2 YYDKDF (reference sequence). This CDR3 is built from 18 residues. V lost 3 bases and J 1 base, leaving 21 bases between the germline ends. CDR3: CATSRVPRGSLENTEAFF. CDR3 coding DNA: TGTGCCACCAGCAGGGTCCCCAGAGGGAGCTTGGAGAACACTGAAGCTTTCTTT.

This clonotype was counted ten times or more. The CDR3 here is CASGTEGPGELFF. DNA of the CDR3: TGTGCTAGTGGTACCGAGGGGCCCGGGGAGCTGTTTTTT. The chain employs TRBV12-5 and TRBJ2-2; the D call may be TRBD1 or TRBD2 (5 bases each). Per the germline V gene, CDR1 is LGHNT and CDR2 is FRNRAP. The CDR3 consists of 13 residues. Trimming cost V 5 bases and J 6 bases, with 10 bases left between them.

This clonotype was recorded at least ten times. The chain has TRBV3-1 and TRBJ2-5; a weak D match, TRBD1 (5 bases). The germline CDR1 and CDR2 sequences are LGHDT and YNNKEL (reference sequence). V was cut by 9 bases and J by 5 bases, with 16 bases left in between. The CDR3 is 13 residues long. CDR3 amino acids: CASDRQGWETQYF. CDR3 DNA sequence: TGTGCCAGTGACCGTCAGGGATGGGAGACCCAGTACTTC.

This clonotype was observed many times. This chain links TRBV7-2 with TRBJ1-1; tentatively, D is TRBD1 (5 bases). The germline V and J ends were trimmed by 3 bases and 11 bases, with 22 bases remaining between them. The germline CDR1 and CDR2 sequences are SGHTA and FQGNSA. The CDR3 extends over 15 amino acids. The CDR3 spells CASSFNPSPGDEAFF. The CDR3 DNA follows: TGTGCCAGCAGCTTCAATCCCTCCCCGGGGGATGAGGCTTTCTTT.

A word on this clonotype: A read error may be the cause here, since a much bigger clone is one base away. The chain links TRBV6-2 or TRBV6-3 to TRBJ1-5; maybe TRBD1 (6 bases). CDR3 size: 14 residues. V was trimmed by 5 bases and J by 3 bases, leaving 11 bases between them. The germline V gene has CDR1 MNHEY and CDR2 SVGEGT. CDR3 coding DNA: TGTGCCAGCAGTGCGGCAGGGGCCAATCAGCCCCAGCATTTT. Translated: CASSAAGANQPQHF.

This clonotype was seen many times. The rearrangement links TRBV29-1 to TRBJ1-1, with a weak D call TRBD1 (6 bases). V lost 5 bases and J 5 bases, leaving 24 bases between the germline ends. The germline gives CDR1 SQVTM, CDR2 ANQGSEA. CDR3 length equals 16 residues. The CDR3 region has the DNA TGCAGCGTTAAGATACAGGGTTTACAAGTTGGTACTGAAGCTTTCTTT. This codes for CSVKIQGLQVGTEAFF.